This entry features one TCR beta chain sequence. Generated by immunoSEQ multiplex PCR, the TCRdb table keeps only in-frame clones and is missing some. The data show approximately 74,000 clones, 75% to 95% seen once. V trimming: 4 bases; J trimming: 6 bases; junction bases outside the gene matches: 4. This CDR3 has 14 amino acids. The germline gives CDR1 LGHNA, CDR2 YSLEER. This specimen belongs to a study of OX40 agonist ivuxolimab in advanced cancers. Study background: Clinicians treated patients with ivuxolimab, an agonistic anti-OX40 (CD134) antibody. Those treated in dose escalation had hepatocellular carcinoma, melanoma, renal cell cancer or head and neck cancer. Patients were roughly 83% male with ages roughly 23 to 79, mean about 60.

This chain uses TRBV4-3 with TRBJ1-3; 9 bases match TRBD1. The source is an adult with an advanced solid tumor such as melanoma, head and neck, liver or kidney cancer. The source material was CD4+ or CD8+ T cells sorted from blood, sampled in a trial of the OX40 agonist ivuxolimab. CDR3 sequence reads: CASSLTGGENTIYF. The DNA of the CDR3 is TGCGCCAGCAGCCTAACAGGGGGCGAAAACACCATATATTTT.